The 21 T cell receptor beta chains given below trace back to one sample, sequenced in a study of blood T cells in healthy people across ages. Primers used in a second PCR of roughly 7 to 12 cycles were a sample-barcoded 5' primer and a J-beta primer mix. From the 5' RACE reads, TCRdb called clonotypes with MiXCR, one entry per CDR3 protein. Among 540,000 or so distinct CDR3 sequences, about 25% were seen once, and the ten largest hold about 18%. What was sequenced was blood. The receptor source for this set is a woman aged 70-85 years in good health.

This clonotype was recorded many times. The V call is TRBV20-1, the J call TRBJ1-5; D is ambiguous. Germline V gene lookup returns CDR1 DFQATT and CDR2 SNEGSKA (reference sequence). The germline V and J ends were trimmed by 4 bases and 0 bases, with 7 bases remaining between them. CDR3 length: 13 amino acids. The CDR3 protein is CSATPHSNQPQHF. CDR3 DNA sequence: TGCAGTGCTACGCCCCATAGCAATCAGCCCCAGCATTTT.

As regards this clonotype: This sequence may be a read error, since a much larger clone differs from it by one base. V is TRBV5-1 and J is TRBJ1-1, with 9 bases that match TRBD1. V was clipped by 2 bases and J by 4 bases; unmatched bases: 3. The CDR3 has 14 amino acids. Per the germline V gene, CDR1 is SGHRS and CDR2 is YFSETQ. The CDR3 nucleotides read TGCGCCAGCAGCTTCGACAGGGGGGGCACTGAAGCTTTCTTT. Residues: CASSFDRGGTEAFF.

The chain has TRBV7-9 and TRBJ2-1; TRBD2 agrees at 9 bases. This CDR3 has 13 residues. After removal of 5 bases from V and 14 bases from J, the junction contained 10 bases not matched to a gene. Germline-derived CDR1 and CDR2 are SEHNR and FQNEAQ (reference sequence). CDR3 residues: CASSPQGRGGKFF. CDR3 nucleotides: TGTGCCAGCAGCCCCCAAGGGCGGGGGGGAAAGTTCTTC.

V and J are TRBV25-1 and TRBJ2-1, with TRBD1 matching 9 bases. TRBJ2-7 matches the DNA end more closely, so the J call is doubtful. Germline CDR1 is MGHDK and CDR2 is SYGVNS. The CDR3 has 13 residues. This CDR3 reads CATSGQGIYEQYF. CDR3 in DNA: TGTGCCACCTCGGGACAGGGTATCTACGAGCAGTACTTC.

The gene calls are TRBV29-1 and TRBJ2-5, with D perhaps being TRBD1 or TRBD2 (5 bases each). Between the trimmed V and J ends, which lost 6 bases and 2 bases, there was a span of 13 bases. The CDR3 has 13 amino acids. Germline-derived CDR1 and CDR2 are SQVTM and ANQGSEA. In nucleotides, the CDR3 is TGCAGCGTGGGACGGATCCTACAAGAGACCCAGTACTTC. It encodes CSVGRILQETQYF.

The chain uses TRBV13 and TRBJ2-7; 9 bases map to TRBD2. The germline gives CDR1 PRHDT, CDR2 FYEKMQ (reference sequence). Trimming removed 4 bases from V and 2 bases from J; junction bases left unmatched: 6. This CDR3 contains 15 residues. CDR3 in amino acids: CASSSQLAGTYEQYF. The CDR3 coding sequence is TGTGCCAGCAGCTCCCAACTAGCGGGCACCTACGAGCAGTACTTC.

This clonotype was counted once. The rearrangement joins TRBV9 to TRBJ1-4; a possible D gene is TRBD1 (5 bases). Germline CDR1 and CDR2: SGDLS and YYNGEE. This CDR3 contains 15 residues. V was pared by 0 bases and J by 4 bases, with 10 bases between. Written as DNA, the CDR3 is TGTGCCAGCAGCGTAGCGACGGGACTTAATGAAAAACTGTTTTTT. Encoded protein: CASSVATGLNEKLFF.

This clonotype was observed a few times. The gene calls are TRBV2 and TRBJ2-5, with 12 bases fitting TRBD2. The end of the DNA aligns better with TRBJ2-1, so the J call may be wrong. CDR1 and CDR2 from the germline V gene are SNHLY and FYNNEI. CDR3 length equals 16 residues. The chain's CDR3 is CASSAFTSGGYNEQFF. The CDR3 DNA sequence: TGTGCCAGCAGTGCGTTCACTAGCGGGGGGTACAATGAGCAGTTCTTC.

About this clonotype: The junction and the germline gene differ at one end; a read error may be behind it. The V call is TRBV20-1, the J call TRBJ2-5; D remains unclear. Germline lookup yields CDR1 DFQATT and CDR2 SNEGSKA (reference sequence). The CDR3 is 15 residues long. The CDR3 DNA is TGTAGTGCTAGGGCCCCTACGAACTTCCAAGAGACCCAGTACTTC. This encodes CSARAPTNFQETQYF.

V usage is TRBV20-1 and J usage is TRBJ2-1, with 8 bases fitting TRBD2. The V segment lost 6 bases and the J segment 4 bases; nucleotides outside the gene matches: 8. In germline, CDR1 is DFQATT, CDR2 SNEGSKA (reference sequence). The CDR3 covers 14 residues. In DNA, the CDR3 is TGCAGTGCGGGTAGCGGGGAGGTGTACAATGAGCAGTTCTTC. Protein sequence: CSAGSGEVYNEQFF.

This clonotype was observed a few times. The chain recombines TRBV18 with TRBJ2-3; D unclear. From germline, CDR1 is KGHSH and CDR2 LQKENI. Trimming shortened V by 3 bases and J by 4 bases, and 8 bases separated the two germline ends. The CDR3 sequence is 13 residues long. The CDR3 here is CASSPTIADTQYF. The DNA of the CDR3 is TGTGCCAGCTCACCGACGATAGCAGATACGCAGTATTTT.

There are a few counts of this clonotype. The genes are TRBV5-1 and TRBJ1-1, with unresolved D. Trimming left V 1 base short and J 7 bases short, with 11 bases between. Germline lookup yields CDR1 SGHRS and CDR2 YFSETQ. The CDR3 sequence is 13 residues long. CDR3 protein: CASSLSSGYEAFF. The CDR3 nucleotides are TGCGCCAGCAGCTTGTCGTCCGGATATGAAGCTTTCTTT.

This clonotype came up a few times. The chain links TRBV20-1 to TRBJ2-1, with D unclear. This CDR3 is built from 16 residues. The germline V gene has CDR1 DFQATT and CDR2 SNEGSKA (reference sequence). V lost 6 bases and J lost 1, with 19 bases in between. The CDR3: CSAGSNDPSSYNEQFF. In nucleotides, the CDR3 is TGCAGTGCCGGATCGAACGACCCCTCATCCTACAATGAGCAGTTCTTC.

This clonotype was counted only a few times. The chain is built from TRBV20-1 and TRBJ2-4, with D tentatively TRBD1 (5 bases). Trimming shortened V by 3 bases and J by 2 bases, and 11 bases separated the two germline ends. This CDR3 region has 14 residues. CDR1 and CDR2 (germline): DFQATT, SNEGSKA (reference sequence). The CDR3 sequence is CSARKGPSKNIQYF. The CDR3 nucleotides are TGCAGTGCTAGGAAGGGGCCTTCCAAAAACATTCAGTACTTC.

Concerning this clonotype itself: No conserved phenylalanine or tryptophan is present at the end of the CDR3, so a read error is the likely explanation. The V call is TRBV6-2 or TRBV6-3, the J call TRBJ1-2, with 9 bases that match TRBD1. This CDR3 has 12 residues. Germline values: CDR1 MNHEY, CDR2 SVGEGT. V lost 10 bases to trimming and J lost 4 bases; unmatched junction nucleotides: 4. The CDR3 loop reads CATGQGSYGYTL. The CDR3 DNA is TGTGCCACCGGACAGGGGTCCTATGGCTACACCCTC.

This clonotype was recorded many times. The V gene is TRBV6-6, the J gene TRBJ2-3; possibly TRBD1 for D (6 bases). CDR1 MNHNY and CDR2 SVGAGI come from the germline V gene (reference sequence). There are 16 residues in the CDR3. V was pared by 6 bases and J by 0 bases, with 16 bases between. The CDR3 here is CASRTGVFTSTDTQYF. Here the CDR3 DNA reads TGTGCCAGCAGGACAGGAGTCTTTACTAGCACAGATACGCAGTATTTT.

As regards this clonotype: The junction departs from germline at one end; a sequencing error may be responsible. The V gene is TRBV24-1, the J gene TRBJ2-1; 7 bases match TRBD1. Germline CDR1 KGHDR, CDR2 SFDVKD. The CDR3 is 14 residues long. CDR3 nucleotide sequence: TGTGCCACCAGTGGACAGGGCTCCTATAATGAGCAGCTCTTC. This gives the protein CATSGQGSYNEQLF.

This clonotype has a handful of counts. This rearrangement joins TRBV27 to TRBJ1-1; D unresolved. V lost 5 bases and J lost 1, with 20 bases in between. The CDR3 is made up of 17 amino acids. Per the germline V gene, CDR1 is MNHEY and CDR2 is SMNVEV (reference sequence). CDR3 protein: CASSAFGPRQPNTEAFF. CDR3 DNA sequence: TGTGCCAGCAGTGCATTTGGCCCTCGGCAGCCGAACACTGAAGCTTTCTTT.

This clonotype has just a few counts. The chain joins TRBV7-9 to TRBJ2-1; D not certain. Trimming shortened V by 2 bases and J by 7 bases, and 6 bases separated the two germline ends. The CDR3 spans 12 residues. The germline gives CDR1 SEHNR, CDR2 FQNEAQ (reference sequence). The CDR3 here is CASSLQQNEQFF. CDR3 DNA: TGTGCCAGCAGCTTACAGCAGAATGAGCAGTTCTTC.

The CDR3 region has the DNA TGTGCCAGCAGTTTTCCGCTCCAACACCAGTTCTTC. It yields the protein CASSFPLQHQFF. V gene TRBV12-3 or TRBV12-4 combines with J gene TRBJ2-1; no clear D gene. This CDR3 spans 12 amino acids. The ends were cut back, 3 bases at V and 13 bases at J, with 13 bases in the middle.

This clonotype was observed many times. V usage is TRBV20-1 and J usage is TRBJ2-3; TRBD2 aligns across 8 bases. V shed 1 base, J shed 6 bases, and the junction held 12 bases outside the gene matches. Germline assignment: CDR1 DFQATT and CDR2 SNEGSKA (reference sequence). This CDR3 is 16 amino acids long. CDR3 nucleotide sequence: TGCAGTGCTAGAGCTTTAGGCGGGGGGACCCTGGATACGCAGTATTTT. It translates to CSARALGGGTLDTQYF.